Below, 11 T cell receptor beta chains from the same sample are listed, as sequenced in a study of beta chain features in type 1 diabetes. Since all of the isolated RNA was reverse transcribed, expressed TCRB transcripts were what got sequenced. Repertoires were generated with immunoSEQ multiplex PCR, while TCRdb's copy carries only in-frame clones and drops some. The sample includes a few hundred thousand clones, approximately 30% seen only once; the top ten take around 0.065%. The sequenced sample was naive CD4+ T cells from blood. The receptors shown here come from a man between 18 and 35 years old in good health.

This chain connects TRBV29-1 to TRBJ2-1, with 13 bases fitting TRBD2. Germline V gene lookup returns CDR1 SQVTM and CDR2 ANQGSEA. V shed 7 bases and J 10 bases; nucleotides not matched to a gene: 7. The CDR3 spans 13 residues. The CDR3 bases are TGCAGCGCCGGACTAGCGGGAGACACGGAGCAGTTCTTC. Translated, it gives CSAGLAGDTEQFF.

This sequence joins TRBV9 and TRBJ2-7; the D gene is possibly TRBD2 (6 bases). The CDR3 extends over 13 amino acids. Germline assignment: CDR1 SGDLS and CDR2 YYNGEE. V was cut by 3 bases and J by 6 bases, with 13 bases left in between. In DNA, the CDR3 is TGTGCCAGCAGCGGGACATGGAGGGGCGAGCAGTACTTC. Translating it yields CASSGTWRGEQYF.

This clone was observed a few times. This rearrangement joins TRBV5-6 to TRBJ2-1; tentatively, D is TRBD1 or TRBD2 (6 bases each). Germline V gene sequence: CDR1 SGHDT, CDR2 YYEEEE. The CDR3 runs to 15 residues. The V end was cut by 3 bases, the J end by 3 bases, with 13 bases between. The CDR3 DNA follows: TGTGCCAGCAGCTACCTCGGAGGGGGCTACAATGAGCAGTTCTTC. It encodes CASSYLGGGYNEQFF.

This clone was detected once. The chain employs TRBV2 and TRBJ2-1; no firm D call. The length of the CDR3 is 13 residues. The ends were cut back, 2 bases at V and 4 bases at J, with 6 bases in the middle. Per the germline V gene, CDR1 is SNHLY and CDR2 is FYNNEI. The CDR3 loop is CASSENLYNEQFF. CDR3 bases: TGTGCCAGCAGTGAAAACCTTTACAATGAGCAGTTCTTC.

This chain joins TRBV11-2 and TRBJ2-4; D remains ambiguous. This CDR3 spans 16 amino acids. V was clipped by 5 bases and J by 3 bases, with 17 bases between them. CDR1 and CDR2 from the germline V gene are SGHAT and FQNNGV. As DNA, the CDR3 is TGTGCCAGCAGCCCCCGTGCTGGCTATGGCAAAAACATTCAGTACTTC. It yields the protein CASSPRAGYGKNIQYF.

The rearrangement uses TRBV25-1 and TRBJ2-3, with 10 positions matching TRBD1. The V and J ends lost 4 bases and 1 base, in that order; junction bases with no gene match: 2. Germline-derived CDR1 and CDR2 are MGHDK and SYGVNS. The CDR3 is made up of 15 amino acids. The CDR3 protein is CASSGGTGGTDTQYF. The CDR3 nucleotides read TGTGCCAGCAGTGGGGGGACAGGGGGCACAGATACGCAGTATTTT.

This clone was found a few times. The chain combines TRBV30 with TRBJ2-7; 7 bases map to TRBD2. Germline assignment: CDR1 GTSNPN and CDR2 SVGIG (reference sequence). Unmatched junction bases numbered 10, after V lost 2 bases and J lost 6 bases. The CDR3 is made up of 14 amino acids. CDR3 DNA: TGTGCCTGGAGTCGAGTATTACTAGCGTCCGAGCAGTACTTC. It codes for CAWSRVLLASEQYF.

This clone was counted only a few times. This sequence joins TRBV29-1 and TRBJ2-1, with 11 bases fitting TRBD2. V lost 4 bases, J lost 9 bases, and 11 bases stayed unmatched. Looked up from germline, CDR1 is SQVTM and CDR2 is ANQGSEA. This CDR3 has 15 amino acids. The CDR3 DNA sequence: TGCAGCGTTGCGGGGACTAGCGGACCTTGGGGTGAGCAGTTCTTC. Protein: CSVAGTSGPWGEQFF.

The V call is TRBV15, the J call TRBJ2-2; unclear D gene. The V end was cut by 1 base, the J end by 7 bases, with 10 bases between. Looked up from germline, CDR1 is LNHNV and CDR2 is YYDKDF (reference sequence). This CDR3 comprises 14 residues. CDR3: CATSRGTQNGELFF. CDR3 bases: TGTGCCACCAGCAGAGGAACCCAGAACGGGGAGCTGTTTTTT.

The rearrangement joins TRBV7-3 to TRBJ2-3; D is perhaps TRBD1 (5 bases). CDR1 and CDR2 (germline): SGHTA, FQGTGA. The CDR3 covers 13 residues. V was shortened by 4 bases and J by 3 bases, with 8 bases between the two germline ends. The CDR3 loop reads CASSSRATDTQYF. The CDR3 DNA follows: TGTGCCAGCAGCTCCAGGGCGACAGATACGCAGTATTTT.

The rearrangement joins TRBV19 to TRBJ2-3; D uncertain. Germline V lookup: CDR1 LNHDA, CDR2 SQIVND (reference sequence). This CDR3 is 13 amino acids long. Trimming pared 6 bases from V and 1 base from J, leaving 8 bases between. The CDR3 coding sequence is TGTGCCAGTAGGTCAGACGGCACAGATACGCAGTATTTT. Translation gives CASRSDGTDTQYF.